This T cell receptor beta chain was identified in a study of cytomegalovirus exposure and HLA in healthy donors. Trimming left V 4 bases short and J 0 bases short, with 15 bases between. This CDR3 spans 16 amino acids. From germline, CDR1 is SEHNR and CDR2 FQNEAQ (reference sequence). The PCR was carried out with 60 Vbeta primers and 13 Jbeta primers. Generated by immunoSEQ multiplex PCR, the TCRdb table keeps only in-frame clones and is missing some. The sample lists about 150,000 clones; about 70% were seen once. This sequence was found in a man in his 60s in good health and CMV-seronegative. The chain recombines TRBV7-9 with TRBJ1-2; unclear D gene. Sequencing used PBMCs. The CDR3 sequence: CASSSPSYGANYGYTF. DNA for the CDR3: TGTGCCAGCAGCTCCCCCTCGTATGGAGCTAACTATGGCTACACCTTC.